The 22 T cell receptor beta chains given below trace back to one sample, sequenced in a study of shared clonotypes between healthy human individuals. CD8 cells classed as naive were CD45RO-negative and positively selected for CCR7, excluding terminally differentiated effector memory CD45RA+ cells. Measured with immunoSEQ multiplex PCR; TCRdb has only the in-frame clones, and not every one. The sample has about 580,000 clones; 95% to 98% are singletons. The specimen was naive CD8+ T cells sorted from blood. The receptors derive from a man aged 30 to 45 in good health.

V and J are TRBV6-1 and TRBJ2-7, with D perhaps matching TRBD1 (6 bases). V lost 3 bases, J lost 2 bases, and 14 bases lay in between. Germline V gives CDR1 MNHNS, CDR2 SASEGT. The CDR3 loop spans 15 amino acids. Here the CDR3 reads CASSDQGGLPYEQYF. Written as DNA, the CDR3 is TGTGCCAGCAGTGATCAAGGGGGTCTCCCCTACGAGCAGTACTTC.

The genes are TRBV7-9 and TRBJ2-7; D is undetermined. This CDR3 has 15 residues. Trimming removed 5 bases from V and 4 bases from J, with 18 bases in between. Germline loops: CDR1 SEHNR, CDR2 FQNEAQ (reference sequence). The CDR3 is CASSPPLPVLYEQYF. The DNA for the CDR3 is TGTGCCAGCAGCCCTCCTCTGCCGGTCTTATACGAGCAGTACTTC.

As concerns this clone: Within the sample, other DNA sequences also encode this same CDR3. The gene calls are TRBV18 and TRBJ2-3, with D possibly matching TRBD1 (5 bases). V was pared by 0 bases and J by 1 base, with 11 bases between. The V gene's germline CDR1 is KGHSH and CDR2 LQKENI. This CDR3 has 16 residues. Written as DNA, the CDR3 is TGTGCCAGCTCACCACCTGGGCAGGGTGGCACAGATACGCAGTATTTT. Its translation is CASSPPGQGGTDTQYF.

This clone was seen once. The chain recombines TRBV27 with TRBJ2-1, with 7 bases lining up with TRBD2. The CDR3 sequence is 15 residues long. Germline V gene sequence: CDR1 MNHEY, CDR2 SMNVEV (reference sequence). The junction had 8 bases not matched to a gene; V was cut back by 5 bases and J by 4 bases. The CDR3 reads CASSAKGGPYNEQFF. Written as DNA, the CDR3 is TGTGCCAGCAGTGCAAAGGGAGGGCCATACAATGAGCAGTTCTTC.

The J gene is TRBJ2-3, the V gene TRBV7-6; tentatively, D is TRBD2 (6 bases). The CDR3 has 14 residues. Trimming left V 8 bases short and J 3 bases short, with 15 bases between. From germline, CDR1 is SGHVS and CDR2 FNYEAQ. CDR3 residues: CASGGLQATDTQYF. Here the CDR3 DNA reads TGTGCCAGCGGGGGACTCCAAGCGACAGATACGCAGTATTTT. The full variable domain, rest sourced from reference TRBV7-6 and TRBJ2-3, is GAGVSQSPRYKVTKRGQDVALRCDPISGHVSLYWYRQALGQGPEFLTYFNYEAQQDKSGLPNDRFSAERPEGSISTLTIQRTEQRDSAMYRCASGGLQATDTQYFGPGTRLTVL.

The chain employs TRBV29-1 and TRBJ2-1, with no clear D. This CDR3 region has 14 residues. From germline, CDR1 is SQVTM and CDR2 ANQGSEA. CDR3 nucleotides: TGCACCATCATTTCGGACGACACCTACAATGAGCAGTTCTTC. It codes for CTIISDDTYNEQFF.

The V and J genes are TRBV6-5 and TRBJ2-7; D ambiguous. The V end was cut by 7 bases, the J end by 1 base, with 14 bases between. The V gene's germline CDR1 is MNHEY and CDR2 SVGAGI. CDR3 size: 14 residues. The DNA for the CDR3 is TGTGCCAGCAAACTCTCGGTGGAATCCTACGAGCAGTACTTC. Amino acid sequence: CASKLSVESYEQYF.

V and J are TRBV9 and TRBJ1-1; D unresolved. Trimming removed 0 bases at V and 1 base at J, with 7 bases between. CDR3 length: 14 amino acids. The germline gives CDR1 SGDLS, CDR2 YYNGEE. The DNA for the CDR3 is TGTGCCAGCAGCGTAGAGGCCGCGAACACTGAAGCTTTCTTT. This codes for CASSVEAANTEAFF.

This clone was detected once. The chain links TRBV7-2 to TRBJ2-1; 7 nucleotides line up with TRBD2. V gave up 5 bases and J gave up 4 bases; unmatched junction bases: 8. CDR3 size: 15 residues. CDR1 and CDR2 from the germline V gene are SGHTA and FQGNSA. This CDR3 reads CASSPRERGYNEQFF. DNA of the CDR3: TGTGCCAGCAGCCCGCGGGAGAGGGGTTACAATGAGCAGTTCTTC.

This sequence joins TRBV5-5 and TRBJ2-3; D gene ambiguous. From germline, CDR1 is SGHKS and CDR2 YYEKEE (reference sequence). V was pared by 0 bases and J by 0 bases, with 8 bases between. The CDR3 has 15 residues. The CDR3 region is CASSLVGRSTDTQYF. The DNA of the CDR3 is TGTGCCAGCAGCTTGGTCGGGCGGAGCACAGATACGCAGTATTTT.

V usage is TRBV9 and J usage is TRBJ2-2; TRBD2 aligns across 7 bases. The V segment lost 0 bases and the J segment 0 bases; nucleotides outside the gene matches: 2. The length of the CDR3 is 16 residues. Germline assignment: CDR1 SGDLS and CDR2 YYNGEE. The CDR3 nucleotides are TGTGCCAGCAGCGTAGAGGGACTAACGAACACCGGGGAGCTGTTTTTT. Amino acid sequence: CASSVEGLTNTGELFF.

The chain joins TRBV2 to TRBJ1-2, with TRBD1 matching over 7 bases. The trim removed 1 base at V and 0 bases at J, leaving 14 bases unmatched. CDR1 is SNHLY and CDR2 is FYNNEI in the germline V gene. CDR3 length: 19 residues. In DNA, the CDR3 is TGTGCCAGCAGTGAAGTATTACCGGGACAGCGCCTTCCTAACTATGGCTACACCTTC. Protein product: CASSEVLPGQRLPNYGYTF.

The CDR3 sequence: CASSSLIVGREAGEQYF. CDR3 nucleotides: TGTGCCAGCAGCTCCCTGATTGTGGGACGCGAGGCTGGGGAGCAGTACTTC. The rearrangement joins TRBV7-9 to TRBJ2-7; the D call may be TRBD1 or TRBD2 (5 bases each). Germline V gene lookup returns CDR1 SEHNR and CDR2 FQNEAQ (reference sequence). Trimming shortened V by 4 bases and J by 7 bases, and 26 bases separated the two germline ends. The length of the CDR3 is 17 residues.

The chain is built from TRBV27 and TRBJ2-7, with 7 positions matching TRBD1. CDR1 is MNHEY, CDR2 SMNVEV, per germline (reference sequence). CDR3 size: 15 residues. J gave up 3 bases and V 1 base, and 6 bases lay outside the gene matches. The CDR3 spells CASSLFGTVGYEQYF. CDR3 nucleotides: TGTGCCAGCAGTTTATTCGGGACAGTTGGCTACGAGCAGTACTTC.

The chain uses TRBV11-2 and TRBJ2-7, with 11 bases lining up with TRBD2. CDR1 is SGHAT and CDR2 is FQNNGV in the germline V gene. The CDR3 runs to 15 residues. With V trimmed by 2 bases and J by 4 bases, 4 bases remained unmatched. The CDR3 coding sequence is TGTGCCAGCAGCTTATTTACTAGCGGGGGATACGAGCAGTACTTC. Amino acid sequence: CASSLFTSGGYEQYF.

On this clone itself: The sample carries other DNA sequences with the same CDR3. The gene calls are TRBV4-3 and TRBJ2-1; TRBD1 is a possible D gene (6 bases). The CDR3 has 15 residues. Germline V gene sequence: CDR1 LGHNA, CDR2 YSLEER. The V end lost 0 bases, the J end lost 4 bases, and 10 bases lay between the germline ends. The DNA for the CDR3 is TGCGCCAGCAGCCAAGATAGGGGGAGATACAATGAGCAGTTCTTC. It is translated as CASSQDRGRYNEQFF.

V gene TRBV7-6 combines with J gene TRBJ2-7, with TRBD2 matching over 9 bases. Trimming cost V 4 bases and J 0 bases; bases outside gene matches: 10. From germline, CDR1 is SGHVS and CDR2 FNYEAQ. The CDR3 is 17 amino acids. This CDR3 is CASSSTARLADSYEQYF. In DNA, the CDR3 is TGTGCCAGCAGCTCCACCGCGAGACTAGCGGACTCCTACGAGCAGTACTTC.

The V gene is TRBV5-1, the J gene TRBJ2-3, with TRBD1 matching 7 bases. The CDR3 length is 17 residues. Trimming removed 0 bases from V and 2 bases from J; junction bases left unmatched: 9. The V gene's germline CDR1 is SGHRS and CDR2 YFSETQ. The CDR3 reads CASSLEGTASPTDTQYF. CDR3 DNA sequence: TGCGCCAGCAGCTTGGAGGGGACAGCAAGCCCCACAGATACGCAGTATTTT.

The chain links TRBV29-1 to TRBJ2-7, with D uncertain. Per the germline V gene, CDR1 is SQVTM and CDR2 is ANQGSEA. With 0 bases removed from V and 1 base from J, the gap between germline ends came to 7 bases. This CDR3 is 13 amino acids long. The CDR3 DNA is TGCAGCGTTGAAGAGGCACGATCCTACGAGCAGTACTTC. Protein product: CSVEEARSYEQYF.

V gene TRBV19 combines with J gene TRBJ2-7; TRBD1 might be the D (6 bases). Germline V gene data show CDR1 as LNHDA and CDR2 as SQIVND (reference sequence). The CDR3 spans 15 residues. Trimming removed 5 bases from V and 1 base from J, with 15 bases in between. The CDR3 region has the DNA TGTGCCAGTAGTGCAACAATCAGGGGATCCTACGAGCAGTACTTC. As protein: CASSATIRGSYEQYF.

The chain combines TRBV9 with TRBJ2-1; 14 nucleotides line up with TRBD2. With V trimmed by 3 bases and J by 7 bases, 3 bases remained unmatched. The germline V gene encodes CDR1 SGDLS and CDR2 YYNGEE. There are 15 residues in the CDR3. The CDR3 DNA sequence: TGTGCCAGCAGCGGTCGACTAGCGGGAGGGAATGAGCAGTTCTTC. Translated, it gives CASSGRLAGGNEQFF.

Of note for this clone: Other DNA sequences in the sample encode the same CDR3. The gene calls are TRBV20-1 and TRBJ2-7, with D unclear. There are 9 residues in the CDR3. CDR1 and CDR2 (germline): DFQATT, SNEGSKA (reference sequence). The ends were cut back, 3 bases at V and 3 bases at J, with 0 bases in the middle. CDR3 in amino acids: CSASYEQYF. The CDR3 DNA reads as TGCAGTGCTAGCTACGAGCAGTACTTC.